The sequence of this TCR beta chain was determined in a study of T cell changes during pregnancy in multiple sclerosis. Clones were sequenced by immunoSEQ multiplex PCR, and TCRdb holds only the in-frame ones, with some missing. The table has fewer than 40,000 clones, 90% seen once. The CDR3 has 16 residues. CDR1 is MNHEY, CDR2 SMNVEV, per germline (reference sequence). V dropped 2 bases and J dropped 0; count of bases not matched to a gene: 5. Sequenced material: CD8+ T cells from peripheral blood mononuclear cells, taken in the first trimester of pregnancy. This TCR was recovered from a female donor with multiple sclerosis, enrolled in a pregnancy study. The chain recombines TRBV27 with TRBJ2-7, with TRBD2 identical over 9 bases. CDR3 protein: CASSLRLAAGSYEQYF. The CDR3 bases are TGTGCCAGCAGTTTACGACTAGCGGCAGGCTCCTACGAGCAGTACTTC.